Below, 30 T cell receptor beta chains from the same sample are listed, as sequenced in a study of tumor-infiltrating lymphocytes in primary liver carcinoma (dated by TCRdb to about 2017). The instrument given in TCRdb is Illumina HiSeq 2500. Starting from approximately 500 ng total RNA, TCRbeta-specific cDNA was produced by reverse transcription with a constant-region primer and ProtoScript II reverse transcriptase. TCRbeta libraries were built with three nested multiplex PCR rounds, a slightly modified ARM-PCR procedure. The first two PCR rounds used multiplex TRBV1-TRBV30 forward primers with a Cbeta reverse primer, each for approximately 9 cycles. TCRdb reran the public reads through fastp at Q25 and MiXCR, keeping productive beta chains. Merged by CDR3 protein, the rows form single entries marked with the most common genes and DNA. The sample includes some 180,000 distinct CDR3 sequences, with approximately 80% observed a single time. Clones ranked in the top ten supply 15% to 20% of the sample.

Total RNA and DNA were co-extracted from roughly 18-30 mg of bulk tissue with the AllPrep DNA/RNA mini kit, without cell sorting. The sample comprised tumor tissue from primary liver carcinoma. The receptors here all came from a middle-aged man with primary liver carcinoma and hepatitis B virus infection.

As regards this clonotype: Compared with germline, one end of the junction differs, possibly owing to a read error. The V call is TRBV5-4, the J call TRBJ2-2; maybe TRBD2 (5 bases). Germline V gene sequence: CDR1 SGHNT, CDR2 YYREEE (reference sequence). The CDR3 is 15 amino acids. CDR3 sequence: CASSRKTARTGKLFF. The CDR3 coding sequence is TGTGCCAGCAGCCGGAAGACGGCCCGCACCGGGAAGCTGTTTTTT.

In DNA form, the CDR3 reads TGTGCCAGCAGTCCTACTAGCGGGAAAACTAATGGGAGACCCCAGTACTTC. It translates to CASSPTSGKTNGRPQYF. The gene calls are TRBV5-4 and TRBJ2-5; 10 bases match TRBD2. Germline trimming cut 5 bases from V and 9 bases from J; bases unmatched to any gene: 19. CDR1 is SGHNT, CDR2 YYREEE, per germline (reference sequence). The CDR3 has 17 amino acids.

Points on this clonotype: A clone one base away is much larger, so this may be a read error. The chain has TRBV28 and TRBJ1-2, with D unclear. The V and J ends lost 2 bases and 7 bases respectively, with 14 bases between them. Germline V lookup: CDR1 MDHEN, CDR2 SYDVKM. This CDR3 contains 14 residues. The CDR3 sequence: CASSLIGFESGYTF. Written as DNA, the CDR3 is TGTGCCAGCAGTTTAATCGGGTTTGAGAGTGGCTACACCTTC.

Details on this clonotype: At one boundary the junction diverges from the germline segment, which might be a read error. This rearrangement joins TRBV5-5 to TRBJ2-5; unclear D gene. The CDR3 runs 12 residues. The germline CDR1 and CDR2 sequences are SGHKS and YYEKEE (reference sequence). The CDR3 region is CANILGTEAQYF. CDR3 bases: TGTGCCAACATCTTGGGTACAGAGGCCCAGTACTTC.

With regard to this clonotype: One end of the junction does not line up with germline, which may come from a read error. The V and J genes are TRBV4-1 and TRBJ1-3, with D uncertain. Per germline, CDR1 MGHRA and CDR2 YSYEKL. CDR3 length: 17 residues. The CDR3 sequence: CVSSQQRTAGAGNTIYF. DNA for the CDR3: TGCGTCAGCAGCCAACAAAGGACGGCGGGAGCTGGAAACACCATATATTTT.

In this sample, this clonotype turned up a few times. Lacking the conserved final phenylalanine or tryptophan, this CDR3 likely reflects a read error. The V and J genes are TRBV30 and TRBJ2-1, with no clear D. Germline values: CDR1 GTSNPN, CDR2 SVGIG (reference sequence). The CDR3 runs to 11 residues. The CDR3 loop is CVWVEYNEQFS. The CDR3 coding sequence is TGTGTCTGGGTGGAATACAATGAGCAGTTCTCC.

About this clonotype itself: The junction differs from germline at one of its ends, possibly a read error. This chain connects TRBV5-1 to TRBJ2-3; D is possibly TRBD2 (5 bases). The germline CDR1 and CDR2 sequences are SGHRS and YFSETQ. This CDR3 has 16 amino acids. This CDR3 is CASSVPTWTVTDTQYF. CDR3 in DNA: TGCGCCAGCAGCGTTCCGACATGGACTGTCACAGATACACAGTATTTT.

Worth noting for this clonotype: Given the absence of the conserved phenylalanine or tryptophan at the CDR3 end, a read error is likely. The chain employs TRBV11-2 and TRBJ2-7, with 7 bases aligning to TRBD2. The CDR3 has 15 residues. CDR1 is SGHAT, CDR2 FQNNGV, per germline. The CDR3 coding sequence is TGTGCCATCAGCTTAGCGGGCGGGAGTCACGACGAGCAGTACCCC. This translates into CAISLAGGSHDEQYP.

This clonotype was found a few times. The chain uses TRBV4-2 and TRBJ2-7, with D perhaps TRBD2 (5 bases). Trimming removed 6 bases from V and 0 bases from J, with 15 bases in between. Germline V gene sequence: CDR1 LGHNA, CDR2 YNFKEQ. The CDR3 contains 15 residues. This CDR3 reads CASRLSGANSYEQYF. CDR3 bases: TGTGCCAGCAGACTAAGCGGAGCCAACTCCTACGAGCAGTACTTC.

The gene calls are TRBV30 and TRBJ1-2; tentative D call: TRBD1 (5 bases). The CDR3 is 12 residues long. V was pared by 4 bases and J by 9 bases, with 15 bases between. Germline V gives CDR1 GTSNPN, CDR2 SVGIG (reference sequence). CDR3 sequence (DNA): TGTGCCTGGACATGGAACAGGCTCAGCTACACCTTC. This codes for CAWTWNRLSYTF.

In regard to this clonotype: The junction differs from germline at one of its ends, possibly a read error. This chain connects TRBV11-2 to TRBJ2-4; D unresolved. The CDR3 spans 15 residues. Germline V lookup: CDR1 SGHAT, CDR2 FQNNGV. CDR3: CASTTSTVAKIVQYF. The CDR3 nucleotides read TGTGCTAGCACCACTTCGACGGTAGCCAAAATCGTTCAGTACTTC. Complete variable domain (other parts from reference TRBV11-2 and TRBJ2-4): EAGVAQSPRYKIIEKRQSVAFWCNPISGHATLYWYQQILGQGPKLLIQFQNNGVVDDSQLPKDRFSAERLKGVDSTLKIQPAKLEDSAVYLCASTTSTVAKIVQYFGAGTRLSVL.

There are a few counts of this clonotype. Germline is not matched at one junction end, which may reflect a read error. The rearrangement joins TRBV6-1 to TRBJ1-5; D gene ambiguous. The germline V gene has CDR1 MNHNS and CDR2 SASEGT. The CDR3 is 13 residues long. The CDR3 loop is CASSEALISNQHF. The CDR3 nucleotides read TGTGCTAGCAGTGAAGCGCTTATAAGTAACCAGCATTTT.

This sequence joins TRBV11-2 and TRBJ2-3; D possibly corresponds to TRBD2 (6 bases). V was trimmed by 7 bases and J by 6 bases, leaving 23 bases between them. This CDR3 comprises 16 residues. Per the germline V gene, CDR1 is SGHAT and CDR2 is FQNNGV. The CDR3 coding sequence is TGTGCCAGCAAATCCCCAGGACTATCGGGAGTGGATACGCAGTATTTT. This gives the protein CASKSPGLSGVDTQYF.

A remark on this clonotype: The CDR3 does not end in the conserved phenylalanine or tryptophan, so this is likely a read error. The DNA is omitted, as the CDR3 cannot be located on it reliably, and the CDR3 follows TCRdb's listing. This chain links TRBV11-2 with TRBJ2-2; TRBD2 is taken as the D call from the table, unchecked against the DNA. Looked up from germline, CDR1 is SGHAT and CDR2 is FQNNGV. The CDR3 contains 18 residues when both ends are counted. The CDR3 spells CASSLGLAGGRRTGELLL.

About this clonotype itself: A much larger clone differs by one base, so this may be a read error. The CDR3 nucleotides are TGTGCCAGCAGTGGACTAGCGGGAACCTTCCCTAGCACAGATACGCAGTATTTT. Protein product: CASSGLAGTFPSTDTQYF. This rearrangement joins TRBV28 to TRBJ2-3; 12 bases agree with TRBD2. There are 18 residues in the CDR3. CDR1 MDHEN and CDR2 SYDVKM come from the germline V gene. Trimming cost V 5 bases and J 0 bases; bases outside gene matches: 9.

This rearrangement joins TRBV28 to TRBJ2-2; maybe TRBD1 (5 bases). Germline lookup yields CDR1 MDHEN and CDR2 SYDVKM. Trimming left V 10 bases short and J 1 base short, with 16 bases between. The CDR3 sequence is 15 residues long. DNA of the CDR3: TGTGCCAACATTCCGAGACAGATGAACACCGGGGAGCTGTTTTTT. Protein product: CANIPRQMNTGELFF.

On this clonotype itself: One junction end disagrees with the germline gene, perhaps due to a read error. The rearrangement joins TRBV29-1 to TRBJ2-5, with TRBD1 matching over 10 bases. Germline values: CDR1 SQVTM, CDR2 ANQGSEA. The CDR3 has 13 amino acids. Here the CDR3 DNA reads TGCAGCGGACAGGGGGCGAAAATAGAGACCCAATACTTT. This codes for CSGQGAKIETQYF.

Turning to this clonotype: One junction end disagrees with the germline gene, perhaps due to a read error. V usage is TRBV4-1 and J usage is TRBJ2-3; 8 bases are shared with TRBD2. This CDR3 contains 16 residues. Germline V gives CDR1 MGHRA, CDR2 YSYEKL. CDR3 in amino acids: CACSQDPGSGNNTQYF. DNA for the CDR3: TGTGCCTGCAGCCAAGATCCGGGTAGCGGGAATAATACGCAGTATTTT.

As concerns this clonotype: The junction departs from the called germline gene at one end, perhaps through a read error. The chain carries TRBV14 and TRBJ2-2; unclear D gene. This CDR3 has 11 residues. CDR1 and CDR2 from the germline V gene are SGHDN and FVKESK. Here the CDR3 reads CVSSQARELFF. CDR3 coding DNA: TGTGTCAGCAGCCAAGCGCGGGAGCTGTTTTTT.

On this clonotype itself: This likely comes from a read error, as the CDR3 has no conserved phenylalanine or tryptophan at its end. The J gene is TRBJ2-2, the V gene TRBV6-1; unclear D gene. CDR1 is MNHNS, CDR2 SASEGT, per germline. The CDR3 has 15 amino acids. CDR3 sequence (DNA): TGTGTCAGCAGTGAAGGGCGGTGGCTCGCCGGGGAGCTGTTTTCT. Translated, it gives CVSSEGRWLAGELFS.

With regard to this clonotype: A read error may account for a junction end that differs from germline. V usage is TRBV12-3 or TRBV12-4 and J usage is TRBJ2-5; D call uncertain. The CDR3 covers 13 residues. The CDR3 bases are TGTGCCAGCAGTCAATGGTCCCAAGAGACCCATTACTTC. It is translated as CASSQWSQETHYF.

In regard to this clonotype: This may arise from a read error, as a much more abundant clone is one base away. The CDR3 end shows no conserved phenylalanine or tryptophan, and so a read error is likely. This chain links TRBV6-5 with TRBJ1-6; a weak D match, TRBD1 (5 bases). Germline V lookup: CDR1 MNHEY, CDR2 SVGAGI. The CDR3 contains 15 residues. The CDR3 DNA is TGTGCCAGCGGTTACGCCGGGGGGTCTAATTCACCCCTCCACCTT. Protein product: CASGYAGGSNSPLHL.

Worth noting for this clonotype: Relative to the germline gene, one junction end is altered; a read error may explain this. The chain couples TRBV2 to TRBJ2-2; 7 bases line up with TRBD2. The length of the CDR3 is 16 residues. Germline V gives CDR1 SNHLY, CDR2 FYNNEI. The CDR3 region has the DNA TGTGCCAGCAGTGAAGTGGAACTAGCGAACACTGGGGAGATGTTTTTT. Amino acid sequence: CASSEVELANTGEMFF.

The chain recombines TRBV6-6 with TRBJ1-2; D remains unclear. V lost 6 bases and J 7 bases, leaving 21 bases between the germline ends. The CDR3 covers 15 residues. CDR1 is MNHNY, CDR2 SVGAGI, per germline (reference sequence). The CDR3 sequence: CASRRVMGTQCGYTF. CDR3 DNA sequence: TGTGCCAGCAGACGTGTAATGGGCACTCAGTGTGGCTACACCTTC.

This clonotype was seen a single time. The chain links TRBV6-6 to TRBJ1-1; D is unresolved. Looked up from germline, CDR1 is MNHNY and CDR2 is SVGAGI (reference sequence). CDR3 length: 14 amino acids. CDR3 sequence (DNA): TGTGCATTGGGAAGCGGGTTTCAGAACACTGAAGCTTTCTTT. It translates to CALGSGFQNTEAFF.

On this clonotype itself: The CDR3 carries no conserved terminal phenylalanine or tryptophan, so it likely arises from a read error. This sequence joins TRBV6-6 and TRBJ2-5; D is perhaps TRBD1 (6 bases). There are 19 residues in the CDR3. The germline V and J ends were trimmed by 6 bases and 2 bases, with 28 bases remaining between them. In germline, CDR1 is MNHNY, CDR2 SVGAGI (reference sequence). This CDR3 reads CASSRSPGQGQVWQETQYL. The CDR3 DNA follows: TGTGCCAGCAGCAGGTCACCGGGACAAGGGCAAGTTTGGCAAGAGACCCAGTACTTA.

A remark on this clonotype: Because the CDR3 is missing its conserved closing phenylalanine or tryptophan, this is likely a read error. The V and J genes are TRBV6-5 and TRBJ2-2; D possibly uses TRBD1 or TRBD2 (5 bases each). The CDR3 runs 14 residues. Per germline, CDR1 MNHEY and CDR2 SVGAGI. Here the CDR3 DNA reads TGCGCCAGCAGTTACATGGCGGACACCGGGGAACTGTTTTCT. This sequence encodes CASSYMADTGELFS.

The chain uses TRBV6-7 and TRBJ2-2; maybe TRBD1 (6 bases). TRBV6-7 belongs to the ORF category, with a function that is uncertain. This CDR3 is 14 amino acids long. Trimming left V 9 bases short and J 4 bases short, with 15 bases between. CDR3: CARSGKGVTGELFF. CDR3 DNA sequence: TGTGCCAGAAGCGGCAAGGGGGTCACCGGGGAGCTGTTTTTT.

The chain couples TRBV5-1 to TRBJ2-7, with a weak D call TRBD2 (5 bases). Trimming took 2 bases from V and 4 from J, leaving 13 bases between them. Germline V gives CDR1 SGHRS, CDR2 YFSETQ. CDR3 length equals 14 residues. The CDR3 region is CASSLGPRGYEQYF. CDR3 sequence (DNA): TGCGCCAGCAGCTTAGGGCCACGAGGGTACGAGCAGTACTTC.

The chain couples TRBV12-3 or TRBV12-4 to TRBJ2-1; D possibly corresponds to TRBD1 (6 bases). CDR3 length equals 13 residues. The CDR3 loop reads CVGNLGQNNEQFF. The CDR3 bases are TGTGTCGGCAATCTCGGACAGAACAATGAGCAGTTCTTC.